This T cell receptor beta chain was recorded in a study of CD8 T cells in ankylosing spondylitis. Via MiXCR, TCRdb re-called the 5' RACE reads, giving one row per CDR3 protein. The repertoire holds about 140,000 distinct CDR3 sequences, roughly a third seen once, with over 5.5% in the top ten. This clonotype came up a few times. This CDR3 is built from 15 residues. V lost 5 bases to trimming and J lost 5 bases, with 19 bases between them. Germline CDR1 SQVTM, CDR2 ANQGSEA. Material for sequencing was synovial fluid, either unsorted or a sorted T cell fraction (not recorded which). The receptor's source is a male donor with ankylosing spondylitis. The chain has TRBV29-1 and TRBJ2-1; maybe TRBD1 (6 bases). The CDR3 loop reads CSVSPGTRADNEQFF. CDR3 coding DNA: TGCAGCGTTAGTCCCGGGACACGAGCGGACAATGAGCAGTTCTTC.